This TCR beta chain appears in the sequencing data of a study of control samples from healthy donors and cancer patients. Repertoires were generated with immunoSEQ multiplex PCR, while TCRdb's copy carries only in-frame clones and drops some. The profile covers approximately 150,000 clones, with more than 85% appearing a single time and about 2% taken by the ten largest. The V gene lost 0 bases and the J gene lost 6 bases, with 15 bases spanning the gap. The CDR3 is 15 residues long. In germline, CDR1 is SQVTM, CDR2 ANQGSEA. The specimen sequenced was blood. This receptor was identified in a woman aged 35 to 49 in good health. The rearrangement joins TRBV29-1 to TRBJ2-1, with D possibly called TRBD1 or TRBD2 (5 bases each). The CDR3 spells CSVEDTGGGSNEQFF. The CDR3 DNA follows: TGCAGCGTTGAAGATACAGGTGGGGGTTCCAATGAGCAGTTCTTC.